This entry describes one T cell receptor beta chain. This specimen comes from a study of blood T cell repertoires in COVID-19. Across the whole study: The cDNA or gDNA used as material had been derived from T cells, B-cell-depleted T cells, or PBMCs.

Per the original data handling: By means of reference gene primer amplification, nucleated cell counts were estimated. Produced via immunoSEQ multiplex PCR; TCRdb's table is partial and in-frame only. V and J calls and clone size are given by that table; D and trimming were obtained from the DNA. In the table there are under 350,000 clones, 80% to 95% of which are singletons. The TCR originated in a woman aged 30 to 39 with COVID-19, enrolled during active disease. Input material: peripheral blood.

The CDR3 region is CASSYPQGQQYF. In DNA, the CDR3 is TGTGCCAGCAGCTACCCACAGGGACAGCAGTACTTC. The chain employs TRBV7-9 and TRBJ2-7, with a possible D match to TRBD1 (6 bases). CDR1 and CDR2 (germline): SEHNR, FQNEAQ (reference sequence). V shed 4 bases and J shed 8 bases, with 12 bases lying between them. The CDR3 runs to 12 residues.